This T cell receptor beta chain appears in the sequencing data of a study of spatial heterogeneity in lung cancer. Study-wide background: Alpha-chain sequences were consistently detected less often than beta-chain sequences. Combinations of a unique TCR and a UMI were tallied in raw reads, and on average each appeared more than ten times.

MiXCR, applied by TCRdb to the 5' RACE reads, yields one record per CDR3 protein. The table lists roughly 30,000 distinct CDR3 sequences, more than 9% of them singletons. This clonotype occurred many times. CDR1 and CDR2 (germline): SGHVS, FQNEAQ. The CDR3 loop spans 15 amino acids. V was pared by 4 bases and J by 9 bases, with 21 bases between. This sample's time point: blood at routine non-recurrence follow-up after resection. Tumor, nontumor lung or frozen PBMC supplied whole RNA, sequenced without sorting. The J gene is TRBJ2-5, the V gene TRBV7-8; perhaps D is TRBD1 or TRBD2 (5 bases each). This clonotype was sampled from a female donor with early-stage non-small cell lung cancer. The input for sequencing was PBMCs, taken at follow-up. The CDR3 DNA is TGTGCCAGCAGCTCCTCCCGGGGTGACAGCCAGTCCCAGTACTTC. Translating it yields CASSSSRGDSQSQYF. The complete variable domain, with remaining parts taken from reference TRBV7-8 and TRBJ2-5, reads GAGVSQSPRYKVAKRGQDVALRCDPISGHVSLFWYQQALGQGPEFLTYFQNEAQLDKSGLPSDRFFAERPEGSVSTLKIQRTQQEDSAVYLCASSSSRGDSQSQYFGPGTRLLVL.